The source of this TCR beta chain is a study of T cell responses to AZD1222 COVID-19 vaccine. Overall study context: Pooled in the analysis were second doses at about 4 or about 12 weeks.

Germline V gene data show CDR1 as LNHDA and CDR2 as SQIVND (reference sequence). The trim removed 4 bases at V and 10 bases at J, leaving 7 bases unmatched. This CDR3 contains 13 residues. This clone was counted once. The target antigen is unknown. Notes on the study in general: Most donors were white British and more were female, and clonal diversity was possibly underestimated. Repertoire sampling happened only post peak T cell response. Of the AZD1222 recipients, only 5 or 6 were seropositive at baseline.

Clones were read by immunoSEQ multiplex PCR, and TCRdb kept only the in-frame ones, dropping some. The sample has some 120,000 clones; around 90% are singletons. J is TRBJ1-1 and V is TRBV19; 9 nucleotides align to TRBD1. The sequence derives from an adult in good health. This specimen was peripheral blood, taken on day 0 of AZD1222 vaccination. CDR3 in amino acids: CASSNVQGAGAFF. The CDR3, as DNA: TGTGCCAGTAGTAACGTACAGGGGGCTGGAGCTTTCTTT.